The source of this T cell receptor beta chain is a study of blood T cell repertoires in COVID-19. There are a few counts of this clone. Profiling relied on immunoSEQ multiplex PCR, and the TCRdb table lists in-frame clones only, not all of them. Here the sample spans 150,000 to 200,000 clones, roughly 91% being singletons. This CDR3 has 15 amino acids. The ends lost 4 bases at V and 9 bases at J; junction bases unmatched: 10. Germline CDR1 and CDR2: SGDLS and YYNGEE. This receptor was identified in a man aged 35 to 55 with active or convalescent COVID-19. The material sequenced was peripheral blood. The chain employs TRBV9 and TRBJ1-6; 7 positions agree with TRBD1. CDR3 residues: CASSSTGRGRSPLHF. The CDR3 bases are TGTGCCAGCAGCTCGACAGGGAGAGGACGTTCACCCCTCCACTTT.